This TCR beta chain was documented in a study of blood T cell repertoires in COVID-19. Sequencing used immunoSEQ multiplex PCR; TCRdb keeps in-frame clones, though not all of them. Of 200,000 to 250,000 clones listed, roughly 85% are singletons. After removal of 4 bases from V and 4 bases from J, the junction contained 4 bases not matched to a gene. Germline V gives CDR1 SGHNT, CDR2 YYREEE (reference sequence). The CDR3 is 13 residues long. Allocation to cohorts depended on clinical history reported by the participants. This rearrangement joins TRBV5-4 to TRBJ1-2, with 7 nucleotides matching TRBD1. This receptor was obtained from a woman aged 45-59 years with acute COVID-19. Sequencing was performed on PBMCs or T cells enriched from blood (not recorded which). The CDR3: CASSVDRAYGYTF. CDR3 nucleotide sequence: TGTGCCAGCAGCGTAGACAGGGCCTATGGCTACACCTTC.